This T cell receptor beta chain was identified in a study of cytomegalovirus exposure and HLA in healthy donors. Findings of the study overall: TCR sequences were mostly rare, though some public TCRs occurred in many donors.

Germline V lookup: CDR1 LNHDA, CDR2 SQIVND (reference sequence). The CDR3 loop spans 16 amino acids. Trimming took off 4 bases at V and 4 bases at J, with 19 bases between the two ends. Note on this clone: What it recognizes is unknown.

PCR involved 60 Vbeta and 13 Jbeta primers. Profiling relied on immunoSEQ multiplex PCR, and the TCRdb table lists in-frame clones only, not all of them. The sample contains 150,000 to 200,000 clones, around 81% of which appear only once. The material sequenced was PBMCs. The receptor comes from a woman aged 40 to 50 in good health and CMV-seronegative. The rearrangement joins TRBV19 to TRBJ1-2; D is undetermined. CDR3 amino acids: CASSTNDIATLYGYTF. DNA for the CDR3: TGTGCCAGTAGTACGAACGACATCGCCACCCTCTATGGCTACACCTTC.